The clone carrying this TCR beta chain was recorded only once. As yet, its antigen is unknown. For each subset, genomic DNA was distributed in equal portions over several immunoSEQ plates. Clones were read by immunoSEQ multiplex PCR, and TCRdb kept only the in-frame ones, dropping some. The sample shows millions of clones, 85% to 95% of them seen only once. The data stem from a study of shared clonotypes between healthy human individuals. Turning to the study itself: Plates per donor: three CD4 naive, three CD4 memory, two CD8 naive, one CD8 memory. Study results and caveats: Only blood was sampled, and tissue TCR repertoires likely differ from blood ones.

V dropped 3 bases and J dropped 1; count of bases not matched to a gene: 3. The CDR3 length is 17 residues. Looked up from germline, CDR1 is SGHNT and CDR2 is YENEEA. This receptor was obtained from a man between 18 and 29 years old in good health. J is TRBJ2-1 and V is TRBV11-3, with 13 bases aligning to TRBD2. Sequenced input: naive CD4+ T cells sorted from blood. Noted subset: CD45RA+ positively selected. CDR3 DNA sequence: TGTGCCAGCAGCTTGGGACTAGCGGGAAGTTCCTACAATGAGCAGTTCTTC. This translates into CASSLGLAGSSYNEQFF.